Presented here are 30 T cell receptor beta chains from one specimen sequenced in a study of blood T cells in healthy people across ages. Then a second PCR, running roughly 7 to 11 cycles, was carried out with a sample-barcoded 5' primer and a J-beta primer mix. TCRdb recomputed calls from the 5' RACE reads with MiXCR, one row per CDR3 protein. Of around 900,000 distinct CDR3 sequences in the sample, roughly 26% are singletons; the top ten hold roughly 17%. The material sequenced was blood. These receptors were obtained from a woman at least 80 years old in good health.

The chain joins TRBV6-5 to TRBJ1-6; 8 nucleotides line up with TRBD1. The germline CDR1 and CDR2 sequences are MNHEY and SVGAGI. This CDR3 contains 18 residues. J gave up 0 bases and V 2 bases, and 6 bases lay outside the gene matches. The CDR3 region is CASSYRGQGSSYNSPLHF. CDR3 bases: TGTGCCAGCAGTTACCGCGGACAGGGAAGCTCCTATAATTCACCCCTCCACTTT.

The J gene is TRBJ2-7, the V gene TRBV6-1; D not certain. This CDR3 is 16 amino acids long. Per germline, CDR1 MNHNS and CDR2 SASEGT. The V and J ends lost 5 bases and 1 base respectively, with 18 bases between them. The CDR3 nucleotides read TGTGCCAGCAGTCCACGCGCTGCTCCCGGATCCTACGAGCAGTACTTC. This codes for CASSPRAAPGSYEQYF.

This sequence joins TRBV6-5 and TRBJ1-1, with TRBD1 identical over 9 bases. The V and J ends lost 10 bases and 1 base, in that order; junction bases with no gene match: 10. Per germline, CDR1 MNHEY and CDR2 SVGAGI. The CDR3 loop spans 15 amino acids. CDR3 amino acids: CATRQGVGGNTEAFF. As DNA, the CDR3 is TGTGCCACCCGACAGGGGGTTGGGGGGAACACTGAAGCTTTCTTT.

The rearrangement links TRBV6-5 to TRBJ2-3; D call uncertain. Trimming cost V 4 bases and J 5 bases, with 16 bases left between them. The CDR3 sequence is 15 residues long. The germline gives CDR1 MNHEY, CDR2 SVGAGI. This CDR3 is CASSSRARPGDTQYF. DNA for the CDR3: TGTGCCAGCAGTTCTCGAGCGAGGCCAGGAGATACGCAGTATTTT.

The V call is TRBV30, the J call TRBJ1-4, with D tentatively TRBD1 (5 bases). Germline CDR1 and CDR2: GTSNPN and SVGIG (reference sequence). The CDR3 runs 15 residues. Trimming left V 4 bases short and J 5 bases short, with 17 bases between. DNA of the CDR3: TGTGCCTGGACGTCCCATTTGACAGTGAATGAAAAACTGTTTTTT. Translation: CAWTSHLTVNEKLFF.

V and J are TRBV11-2 and TRBJ1-2, with D hard to call. The CDR3 spans 12 residues. The germline gives CDR1 SGHAT, CDR2 FQNNGV. Trimming took off 5 bases at V and 9 bases at J, with 13 bases between the two ends. The CDR3 loop is CASSLGRYRYTF. The DNA of the CDR3 is TGTGCCAGCAGCCTCGGGAGGTACCGCTACACCTTC. The full variable domain, rest sourced from reference TRBV11-2 and TRBJ1-2, is EAGVAQSPRYKIIEKRQSVAFWCNPISGHATLYWYQQILGQGPKLLIQFQNNGVVDDSQLPKDRFSAERLKGVDSTLKIQPAKLEDSAVYLCASSLGRYRYTFGSGTRLTVV.

Comments on this clonotype: A read error is possible here, since a much larger clone lies one base away. This chain joins TRBV6-1 and TRBJ1-6; D is perhaps TRBD1 (6 bases). The germline gives CDR1 MNHNS, CDR2 SASEGT. This CDR3 comprises 16 residues. CDR3 protein: CASSGTVLAYDSPLHF. The DNA for the CDR3 is TGTGCCAGCAGTGGGACAGTTCTAGCCTATGATTCACCCCTCCACTTT.

As for this clonotype: One end of the junction is discordant with germline, which a read error may explain. The rearrangement links TRBV12-3 or TRBV12-4 to TRBJ2-3; tentative D call: TRBD2 (6 bases). The CDR3 totals 16 residues. This chain's CDR3 is CASSFGIAVTADMQYF. The CDR3 coding sequence is TGTGCCAGCAGTTTCGGAATAGCGGTAACCGCAGATATGCAGTATTTT.

Many counts were recorded for this clonotype. The gene calls are TRBV5-5 and TRBJ2-7; maybe TRBD1 (6 bases). Trimming took 0 bases from V and 2 from J, leaving 15 bases between them. The CDR3 spans 16 residues. CDR1 and CDR2 (germline): SGHKS, YYEKEE (reference sequence). For the CDR3, the DNA is TGTGCCAGCAGCTTGGTTCCGCGACAGGACACCTACGAGCAGTACTTC. Its protein product is CASSLVPRQDTYEQYF.

This chain uses TRBV7-2 with TRBJ1-2; 9 nucleotides line up with TRBD1. This CDR3 region has 15 residues. V dropped 5 bases and J dropped 5; count of bases not matched to a gene: 9. The germline V gene encodes CDR1 SGHTA and CDR2 FQGNSA. In DNA, the CDR3 is TGTGCCAGCAGCGTTACAGGGGGCGCAGGGTATGGCTACACCTTC. Translation: CASSVTGGAGYGYTF.

This clonotype has a count of ten or more. V gene TRBV11-2 combines with J gene TRBJ2-7; 8 nucleotides line up with TRBD1. CDR3 size: 13 residues. Trimming removed 6 bases from V and 3 bases from J; junction bases left unmatched: 4. The germline gives CDR1 SGHAT, CDR2 FQNNGV. The CDR3 DNA is TGTGCCAGCAGGGCCGGGACAGGCTACGAGCAGTACTTC. Protein product: CASRAGTGYEQYF.

This clonotype was counted a single time. A read error may be the cause here, since a much bigger clone is one base away. The chain combines TRBV4-2 with TRBJ2-4; 10 bases align to TRBD2. V shed 0 bases, J shed 2 bases, and the junction held 19 bases outside the gene matches. The CDR3 loop spans 22 amino acids. Germline-derived CDR1 and CDR2 are LGHNA and YNFKEQ. The CDR3 nucleotides are TGTGCCAGCAGCCAAGAAAATCGGGACTGCGCAGCGGGGGGGCAAACCAAAAACATTCAGTACTTC. Translated, it gives CASSQENRDCAAGGQTKNIQYF.

Turning to this clonotype: At one boundary the junction diverges from the germline segment, which might be a read error. The CDR3 sequence is CASSFSGGNADTEYF. The CDR3 bases are TGTGCCAGCAGTTTTAGCGGGGGGAACGCAGATACGGAGTATTTT. The V and J genes are TRBV12-3 or TRBV12-4 and TRBJ2-3, with TRBD2 identical over 10 bases. The CDR3 consists of 15 residues.

Of note for this clonotype: A much more abundant neighbour one base away suggests this may be a read error. The CDR3 loop reads CASGSGGLATDTQYF. Written as DNA, the CDR3 is TGCGCCAGCGGCTCCGGGGGACTAGCTACAGATACGCAGTATTTT. The V gene is TRBV5-1, the J gene TRBJ2-3, with TRBD2 identical over 9 bases. CDR3 length equals 15 residues. Germline V gives CDR1 SGHRS, CDR2 YFSETQ. The junction had 9 bases not matched to a gene; V was cut back by 7 bases and J by 3 bases.

Concerning this clonotype itself: Given a much more abundant clone one base away, this may be a read error. This sequence joins TRBV5-1 and TRBJ2-5; 8 bases map to TRBD1. CDR1 is SGHRS and CDR2 is YFSETQ in the germline V gene. The V gene end was trimmed by 4 bases and the J gene end by 11 bases; junction bases not matched to a gene: 10. The CDR3 consists of 13 residues. Here the CDR3 reads CASSPRTGFGQYF. CDR3 coding DNA: TGCGCCAGCAGCCCACGGACAGGGTTTGGGCAGTACTTC.

This clonotype was picked up a small number of times. This rearrangement joins TRBV3-1 to TRBJ1-5, with D hard to call. Trimming cost V 1 base and J 7 bases, with 11 bases left between them. Germline loops: CDR1 LGHDT, CDR2 YNNKEL (reference sequence). This CDR3 is 14 amino acids long. The DNA of the CDR3 is TGTGCCAGCAGCCAAGGTATGGGGAAACAGCCCCAGCATTTT. Translation: CASSQGMGKQPQHF.

There are many counts of this clonotype. This sequence joins TRBV20-1 and TRBJ2-5; TRBD2 matches at 11 bases. The germline gives CDR1 DFQATT, CDR2 SNEGSKA (reference sequence). Germline trimming cut 3 bases from V and 2 bases from J; bases unmatched to any gene: 14. The CDR3 loop spans 18 amino acids. The CDR3 DNA is TGCAGTGCTAGGATGGCTAGCGGGGGGCCGGGACTTCAAGAGACCCAGTACTTC. Protein sequence: CSARMASGGPGLQETQYF.

This clonotype was detected many times. A read error may produce the germline difference seen at one junction end. V is TRBV20-1 and J is TRBJ2-3; 7 nucleotides align to TRBD1. Germline V gene data show CDR1 as DFQATT and CDR2 as SNEGSKA (reference sequence). The CDR3 runs to 13 residues. The chain's CDR3 is CSARGTDSDTQYF. CDR3 in DNA: TGCAGTGCCAGAGGGACAGATTCAGATACGCAGTATTTT.

This clonotype showed up just a few times. V and J are TRBV9 and TRBJ2-1; D remains ambiguous. Germline CDR1 SGDLS, CDR2 YYNGEE. Trimming removed 0 bases at V and 10 bases at J, with 5 bases between. The CDR3 has 11 amino acids. The CDR3 DNA follows: TGTGCCAGCAGCGTAGCGAGGGAGCAGTTCTTC. Translating it yields CASSVAREQFF.

This clonotype was detected many times. The chain uses TRBV20-1 and TRBJ2-1; 14 bases map to TRBD2. CDR1 is DFQATT and CDR2 is SNEGSKA in the germline V gene (reference sequence). The J segment lost 2 bases and the V segment lost 5 bases, leaving 2 bases of the junction unmatched. This CDR3 has 15 amino acids. The CDR3 DNA follows: TGCAGTGCTCCGACTAGCGGGGGGGCCTACAATGAGCAGTTCTTC. Its translation is CSAPTSGGAYNEQFF.

This clonotype was seen a few times. This chain uses TRBV6-2 or TRBV6-3 with TRBJ1-5; the D gene is possibly TRBD1 (5 bases). Germline loops: CDR1 MNHEY, CDR2 SVGEGT. V lost 5 bases and J 7 bases, leaving 12 bases between the germline ends. CDR3 length equals 13 residues. Here the CDR3 DNA reads TGTGCCAGCAGTCACCCGGGGGGGCAGCCCCAGCATTTT. Amino acids: CASSHPGGQPQHF.

In this sample, this clonotype turned up many times. The chain has TRBV7-2 and TRBJ2-1; 12 bases fit TRBD1. Germline CDR1 reads SGHTA; CDR2 reads FQGNSA. The CDR3 is 16 residues long. The J segment lost 7 bases and the V segment lost 5 bases, leaving 9 bases of the junction unmatched. The CDR3 here is CASSISGTGGWNEQFF. The CDR3 region has the DNA TGTGCCAGCAGCATCTCCGGGACAGGGGGCTGGAATGAGCAGTTCTTC.

This chain links TRBV12-3 or TRBV12-4 with TRBJ2-2, with 11 bases lining up with TRBD2. The CDR3 is 15 residues long. V was clipped by 6 bases and J by 8 bases; unmatched bases: 8. In DNA, the CDR3 is TGTGCCAGCAGCCCCTCTAGCGGGGGGCCTGGGGAGCTGTTTTTT. It is translated as CASSPSSGGPGELFF.

The chain has TRBV6-5 and TRBJ1-4; 10 positions agree with TRBD1. The CDR3 totals 15 residues. The V segment lost 1 base and the J segment 8 bases; nucleotides outside the gene matches: 4. Germline loops: CDR1 MNHEY, CDR2 SVGAGI. In DNA form, the CDR3 reads TGTGCCAGCAGTTACTTCTGGGACAGGGGCGAAAAACTGTTTTTT. Amino acid sequence: CASSYFWDRGEKLFF.

The chain employs TRBV7-2 and TRBJ1-5; D is ambiguous. Germline lookup yields CDR1 SGHTA and CDR2 FQGNSA. V lost 4 bases to trimming and J lost 3 bases, with 10 bases between them. The CDR3 is 14 residues long. The CDR3 coding sequence is TGTGCCAGCAGCTCTAGCATGGCCAATCAGCCCCAGCATTTT. It codes for CASSSSMANQPQHF.

With respect to this clonotype: Possible read error: a much larger clone is one base away. V and J are TRBV28 and TRBJ2-6; 9 nucleotides match TRBD1. The CDR3 has 17 residues. The V gene's germline CDR1 is MDHEN and CDR2 SYDVKM. CDR3 residues: CTSSTGTGTSGANVLTF. CDR3 in DNA: TGTACCAGCAGCACCGGGACAGGGACGTCTGGGGCCAACGTCCTGACTTTC.

Only a few counts were recorded for this clonotype. A read error may explain this, as a much larger clone is one base away. The chain carries TRBV7-2 and TRBJ2-5, with D uncertain. The length of the CDR3 is 11 residues. The V gene's germline CDR1 is SGHTA and CDR2 FQGNSA. V was clipped by 2 bases and J by 11 bases, with 9 bases between them. CDR3 sequence: CASSLIDEQYF. CDR3 nucleotides: TGTGCCAGCAGCTTAATCGATGAGCAGTACTTC.

This clonotype was seen only a few times. The rearrangement links TRBV5-1 to TRBJ2-5; TRBD1 agrees at 7 bases. V shed 5 bases, J shed 4 bases, and the junction held 8 bases outside the gene matches. CDR1 is SGHRS, CDR2 YFSETQ, per germline. The CDR3 is 14 amino acids. The CDR3 nucleotides are TGCGCCAGCAGTCCTCGACAGGGCGCAGAGACCCAGTACTTC. It translates to CASSPRQGAETQYF.

The chain is built from TRBV5-1 and TRBJ1-4; possible D gene TRBD1, 5 bases. The V gene's germline CDR1 is SGHRS and CDR2 YFSETQ. There are 15 residues in the CDR3. V lost 4 bases, J lost 4 bases, and 14 bases lay in between. The CDR3 DNA follows: TGCGCCAGCAGCACCTCGACAGTCTATAATGAAAAACTGTTTTTT. It encodes CASSTSTVYNEKLFF. Looking up the rest from reference TRBV5-1 and TRBJ1-4 gives the full variable domain: KAGVTQTPRYLIKTRGQQVTLSCSPISGHRSVSWYQQTPGQGLQFLFEYFSETQRNKGNFPGRFSGRQFSNSRSEMNVSTLELGDSALYLCASSTSTVYNEKLFFGSGTQLSVL.

This clonotype was seen only a few times. This may come from a read error, since a much larger clone is one base off. The gene calls are TRBV20-1 and TRBJ2-1; 9 nucleotides align to TRBD2. TRBJ2-7 matches the DNA end more closely, so the J call is doubtful. CDR3 length equals 16 residues. Germline CDR1 and CDR2: DFQATT and SNEGSKA (reference sequence). The CDR3 DNA is TGCAGTGCTAGGCGGGGCGGGGGGGGTTCCTACAATGAGCAGTACTTC. Residues: CSARRGGGGSYNEQYF.